This T cell receptor (beta chain) emerged from a study of OX40 agonist ivuxolimab in advanced cancers. Findings and limits, study-wide: Some patients without response likewise showed low normalized clonal expansion. Determination of antigen specificity was not performed for the expanded peripheral T cells.

As concerns this clone: As yet, its antigen is unknown.

Autoimmune disease history or systemic immunosuppression led to patients being barred. Blood draws occurred at baseline, cycle 4 day 1, and cycle 7 day 1. The CDR3 loop spans 18 amino acids. Germline-derived CDR1 and CDR2 are WSHSY and SAAADI. The trim removed 2 bases at V and 5 bases at J, leaving 14 bases unmatched. Generated by immunoSEQ multiplex PCR, the TCRdb table keeps only in-frame clones and is missing some. The table lists more than 70,000 clones, 85% of them singletons. The chain carries TRBV10-2 and TRBJ2-5, with TRBD2 identical over 10 bases. This clonotype originated in an adult with an advanced solid tumor such as melanoma, head and neck, liver or kidney cancer. Sequencing used CD4+ or CD8+ T cells sorted from blood, obtained in a trial of the OX40 agonist ivuxolimab. The CDR3 reads CASSENLLAGAPVETQYF. DNA for the CDR3: TGCGCCAGCAGTGAGAATCTGCTAGCGGGGGCGCCGGTGGAGACCCAGTACTTC.